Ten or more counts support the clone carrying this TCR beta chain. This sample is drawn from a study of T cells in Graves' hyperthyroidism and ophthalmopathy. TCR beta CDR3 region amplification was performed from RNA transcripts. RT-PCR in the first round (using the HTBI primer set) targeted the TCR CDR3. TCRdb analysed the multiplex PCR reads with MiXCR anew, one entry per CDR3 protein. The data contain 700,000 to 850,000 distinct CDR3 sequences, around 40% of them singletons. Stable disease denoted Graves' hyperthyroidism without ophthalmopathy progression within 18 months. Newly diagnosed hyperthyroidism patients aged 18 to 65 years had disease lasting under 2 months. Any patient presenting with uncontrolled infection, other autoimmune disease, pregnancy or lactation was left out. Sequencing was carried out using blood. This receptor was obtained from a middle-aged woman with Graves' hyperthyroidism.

CDR3 sequence reads: CSAGKTGNTGELFF. DNA of the CDR3: TGCAGCGCTGGAAAGACAGGGAACACCGGGGAGCTGTTTTTT. The chain has TRBV29-1 and TRBJ2-2, with D perhaps TRBD1 (6 bases). The CDR3 length is 14 residues. Per germline, CDR1 SQVTM and CDR2 ANQGSEA. With 7 bases removed from V and 1 base from J, the gap between germline ends came to 13 bases.